This paragraph reports one T cell receptor beta chain. This clone has just one count. Its antigen is currently not known. No quality values exist for individual bases; no much larger clone is one base distant. This sample is drawn from a study of blood T cell repertoires in COVID-19 (dated by TCRdb to 2020 to 2021). A note on the overall study: Samples covering the acute and convalescent phases of COVID-19 were provided by collaborators in the United States, Italy and Spain. A de-identified subject ID, COVID-19 status, age in years and sex were almost always included in the sample metadata. Subjects who had been exposed to COVID-19, were actively infected with it, or had recovered from it provided the deeply sampled blood TCRbeta repertoires that made up the dataset. Samples were obtained from the ongoing ImmuneRACE study (first 160 participants) and from 1,254 subjects provided by 6 global collaborators. Where HLA class I and class II types were available, the types were taken from metadata supplied by the sample provider, not from assay-based typing. The prospective study material was composed of cDNA or gDNA derived from T cells, B-cell-depleted T cells, or PBMCs. The repertoires were released in a freely available public database intended as a resource for research on the immune response to SARS-CoV-2. Study-level results and caveats: How much clinical and demographic metadata was included differed by source and by participant, and the metadata was provided uncurated.

The immunoSEQ Assay, a bias-controlled multiplex PCR, was used to amplify TCRbeta CDR3 regions from genomic DNA. The study's own analysis went as follows. The number of nucleated cells in each sample was estimated by amplification of reference gene primers within the assay. To quantify the absolute abundance of each unique TCRbeta CDR3 rearrangement, sequence reads were collapsed and filtered. For each sample, productive Simpson clonality was calculated as the square root of Simpson's diversity index over productive rearrangements. TCRdb holds this immuneACCESS table with in-frame rearrangements only. Some clones are missing; in checked studies, unresolved V genes explain under half, and the rest has no known cause. Clonal size and the V and J genes are those of that table, whereas D and trimming came from the DNA. The sample table lists 150,000 to 200,000 clones, about four fifths of them with a count of one. Approximately 8% of the sample belongs to the ten largest clones.

From cysteine to phenylalanine, the CDR3 is 15 amino acids long. CDR3 DNA is the only sequence kept; it has 45 bases, read in frame from the first base. CDR1 and CDR2, looked up from the germline V gene (reference sequence), are SEHNR and FQNEAQ. Trimming leaves V shorter by 6 bases and J shorter by 2 bases, with the junction holding 9 bases beyond the gene matches. In Seattle, one collaborating source enrolled patients while the infection was active and tracked those patients longitudinally over the course of disease. Whole blood was collected in K2EDTA tubes by collaborating institutions according to the institutions' own protocols. For TCRbeta analysis, collaborator samples were shipped as frozen whole blood, as isolated PBMCs, or as DNA extracted from either sample type.

The rearranged segments are TRBV7-9 and TRBJ2-7, and 8 junction bases match TRBD1. The sample taken for sequencing was peripheral blood. The origin of this receptor is a woman aged 60-75 years with COVID-19, enrolled during active disease. This receptor has the CDR3 CASRPWTGSTYEQYF. The sequenced DNA: TGTGCCAGCAGGCCGTGGACAGGGTCAACCTACGAGCAGTACTTC. The reference TRBV7-9 and TRBJ2-7 proteins fill in what lies around the CDR3, so the full variable domain reads DTGVSQNPRHKITKRGQNVTFRCDPISEHNRLYWYRQTLGQGPEFLTYFQNEAQLEKSRLLSDRFSAERPKGSFSTLEIQRTEQGDSAMYLCASRPWTGSTYEQYFGPGTRLTVT.